A selection of T cell receptor beta chains follows, all from one sample in a study of blood T cell repertoires in COVID-19. TCRdb keeps only in-frame clones here, not all; method: immunoSEQ multiplex PCR. The sample carries hundreds of thousands of clones, 85% recorded once. Material for sequencing was PBMCs or T cells enriched from blood (not recorded which). Receptor source: a young woman who had been exposed to COVID-19. Each CDR3 is given with its conserved first and last residue. The D gene is left open where the match is weak. Clone size, where shown, is once, few, many, or a class for clones that have expanded.

>TRBV19|-|TRBJ1-5|-
TGTGCCAGTAGTATACAGGGGAGCAATCAGCCCCAGCATTTT
CASSIQGSNQPQHF
>TRBV5-1|-|TRBJ2-1|-
TGCGCCAGCAGCATTTGGAGTGTTTCCTACAATGAGCAGTTCTTC
CASSIWSVSYNEQFF
>TRBV7-9|-|TRBJ1-3|-
TGTGCCAGCAGCCCAGGGTGGATGTTGGATTTCACCATATATTTT
CASSPGWMLDFTIYF
>TRBV15|-|TRBJ2-3|-
TGTGCCACCAGCAGAGAAAGGGGGGGCGGGAATACGCAGTATTTT
CATSRERGGGNTQYF
>TRBV30|-|TRBJ1-5|TRBD1
TGTGCCTGGGCCCTCCACCCTTGGACAGGTCAGTGGAATCAGCCCCAGCATTTT
CAWALHPWTGQWNQPQHF
>TRBV27|-|TRBJ2-1|-
TGTGCCAGCAGTTTTAGTGACTCCGTCTACAATGAGCAGTTCTTC
CASSFSDSVYNEQFF
>TRBV4-1|once|TRBJ1-5|-
TGCGCCAGCAGCTCGACTGATCTCAATCAGCCCCAGCATTTT
CASSSTDLNQPQHF
>TRBV28|-|TRBJ2-7|TRBD2
TGTGCCAGCAGTCCCGGAGGGCTAGCGGGAGCCCTCGAGCAGTACTTC
CASSPGGLAGALEQYF
>TRBV5-4|-|TRBJ1-6|-
TGTGCCAGCAGCCCTCCGGGTTCTAATTCACCCCTCCACTTT
CASSPPGSNSPLHF
>TRBV30|-|TRBJ2-3|TRBD2
TGTGCCTGGAGCCTGGGGGGGTTTACGGATACGCAGTATTTT
CAWSLGGFTDTQYF
>TRBV11-2|-|TRBJ1-3|-
TGTGCCAGCAGAGTCGGGGGGGCTGGAAACACCATATATTTT
CASRVGGAGNTIYF
>TRBV30|-|TRBJ1-4|TRBD1
TGTGCCTGGAGTAGAGGGGGCTCTAATGAAAAACTGTTTTTT
CAWSRGGSNEKLFF
>TRBV19|-|TRBJ1-5|TRBD1
TGTGCCGGATCTCCGGGACAGGGGCTTTATAGCAATCAGCCCCAGCATTTT
CAGSPGQGLYSNQPQHF
>TRBV2|-|TRBJ2-2|-
TGTGCCAGCAGTGAAGAGGCGGCTCTTAGTACCGGGGAGCTGTTTTTT
CASSEEAALSTGELFF
>TRBV2|few|TRBJ2-3|-
TGTGCCAGCACCGAACTAGCAACAGATACGCAGTATTTT
CASTELATDTQYF
>TRBV19|-|TRBJ1-5|-
TGTGCCAGTAGACCTGACAGGAGCCCTTATAGCAATCAGCCCCAGCATTTT
CASRPDRSPYSNQPQHF
>TRBV2|-|TRBJ2-7|TRBD1
TGTGCCAGCAGCGGGACAGACAGCTCCTACGAGCAGTACTTC
CASSGTDSSYEQYF
>TRBV9|once|TRBJ2-7|-
TGTGCCAGCAGCGTAGGGGCAGCATCCCTCTACGAGCAGTACTTC
CASSVGAASLYEQYF
>TRBV2|-|TRBJ2-6|-
TGTGCCATCAAACAGGGCTCTGGGGCCAACGTCCTGACTTTC
CAIKQGSGANVLTF
>TRBV13|few|TRBJ1-2|-
TGTGCCAGCAGCTTAGGACAGATCACCGATGGCTACACCTTC
CASSLGQITDGYTF
>TRBV6-5|once|TRBJ1-2|-
TGTGCCAGCAGTTACGACAGGCAATCTAACTATGGCTACACCTTC
CASSYDRQSNYGYTF
>TRBV4-3|-|TRBJ1-4|TRBD1
TGCGCCAGCAGCCAAGCCAGGGGGAATGAAAAACTGTTTTTT
CASSQARGNEKLFF
>TRBV6-5|few|TRBJ2-7|TRBD1
TGTGCCAGCAGAGACAGGGGAACGAACGAGCAGTACTTC
CASRDRGTNEQYF
>TRBV7-2|-|TRBJ2-5|-
TGTGCCAGCAGCTACCCGGTTCAGGGTAGCGGACTACAAGAGACCCAGTACTTC
CASSYPVQGSGLQETQYF
>TRBV9|-|TRBJ1-6|-
TGTGCCAGCAGCCCGGGCGACAGATATAATTCACCCCTCCACTTT
CASSPGDRYNSPLHF
>TRBV5-8|-|TRBJ2-1|TRBD2
TGTGCCAGCAGCTTGCCGGGGACTAGCGCTTATAATGAGCAGTTCTTC
CASSLPGTSAYNEQFF
>TRBV2|-|TRBJ2-5|TRBD1
TGTGCCAGCAGTGAAGAGGGGGCGACCTGGGAGACCCAGTACTTC
CASSEEGATWETQYF
>TRBV24-1|-|TRBJ2-1|TRBD1
TGTGCCACCAACGGCCGGGACAGGGGGCAATATGAGCAGTTCTTC
CATNGRDRGQYEQFF
>TRBV27|-|TRBJ1-3|TRBD1
TGTGCCACCTCAGCCGGGACAGGGGGTGGAAACACCATATATTTT
CATSAGTGGGNTIYF
>TRBV9|-|TRBJ2-1|TRBD1
TGTGCCAGCAGGGGGGACAGCAATGAGCAGTTCTTC
CASRGDSNEQFF
>TRBV10-2|-|TRBJ1-1|TRBD1
TGCGCCAGCAGGGGGACAGGGGGGCCGGCTGAAGCTTTCTTT
CASRGTGGPAEAFF
>TRBV11-2|-|TRBJ2-6|-
TGTGCCAGCAGCTCGAGATCAGGGGCTGGGGCCAACGTCCTGACTTTC
CASSSRSGAGANVLTF
>TRBV7-2|-|TRBJ2-2|TRBD2
TGTGCCAGCAGCCCAGCGGCTAGCGGGGGGACAGGGGAGCTGTTTTTT
CASSPAASGGTGELFF
>TRBV13|-|TRBJ1-2|TRBD1
TGTGCCAGCAGCCTTGGGACAGGTTCTAACTATGGCTACACCTTC
CASSLGTGSNYGYTF
>TRBV7-2|-|TRBJ2-7|-
TGTGCCAGCAGCTCACCGTATGGGGGGTACAGTTCCTACGAGCAGTACTTC
CASSSPYGGYSSYEQYF
>TRBV19|-|TRBJ1-3|-
TGTGCCAGTGGGGCAGGGGCCAACTCTGGAAACACCATATATTTT
CASGAGANSGNTIYF
>TRBV21-1|-|TRBJ1-1|-
TGTGCCAGCAGCCGAAGGGGGAACACTGAAGCTTTCTTT
CASSRRGNTEAFF
>TRBV28|-|TRBJ2-5|-
TGTGCCAGCCGGACTACACAAGAGACCCAGTACTTC
CASRTTQETQYF
>TRBV13|-|TRBJ1-3|TRBD1
TGTGCCAGCAGCTTAGCCAGGGGGCAGAGAGGAAACACCATATATTTT
CASSLARGQRGNTIYF
>TRBV9|-|TRBJ2-7|-
TGTGCCAGCAGCGTAGAGGACTACTCCTACGAGCAGTACTTC
CASSVEDYSYEQYF
>TRBV2|-|TRBJ1-5|TRBD1
TGTGCCAGCAGCGGAGGACAGGGACGCAATCAGCCCCAGCATTTT
CASSGGQGRNQPQHF
>TRBV19|-|TRBJ1-2|-
TGTGCCAGTAGCTTCGACAGGTCCTACTATGGCTACACCTTC
CASSFDRSYYGYTF
>TRBV5-4|-|TRBJ2-2|TRBD1
TGTGCCAGCAGCTTGGACGGGGCAACAGGGGACACCGGGGAGCTGTTTTTT
CASSLDGATGDTGELFF
>TRBV7-9|-|TRBJ1-1|-
TGTGCCAGCAGCTCCGCTCTGGCGGCTGAAGCTTTCTTT
CASSSALAAEAFF